This is a list of T cell receptor beta chains from one sample in a study of shared clonotypes between healthy human individuals. Assay used: immunoSEQ multiplex PCR; TCRdb lists only in-frame clones, some missing. The table includes about 380,000 clones, approximately 97% detected once. Sample: memory CD8+ T cells sorted from blood. All receptors come from a man in his thirties or forties in good health. CDR3s include the opening cysteine and the closing phenylalanine or tryptophan. D genes are given only for firm matches. Size is omitted from some rows. Given values are once, few, many or a class for expanded clones.

CDR3 length,V gene,J gene,D gene,clone size,CDR3 protein,CDR3 DNA
13,TRBV30,TRBJ2-5,NA,NA,CAWSRQVQETQYF,TGTGCCTGGAGTCGGCAGGTCCAAGAGACCCAGTACTTC
14,TRBV10-3,TRBJ1-5,TRBD1,NA,CAISEGGGNQPQHF,TGTGCCATCAGTGAAGGGGGCGGCAATCAGCCCCAGCATTTT
15,TRBV28,TRBJ2-6,TRBD1,NA,CASSFQGAGANVLTF,TGTGCCAGCAGTTTTCAGGGGGCTGGGGCCAACGTCCTGACTTTC
16,TRBV9,TRBJ1-3,NA,NA,CASSVAGQSSGNTIYF,TGTGCCAGCAGCGTAGCCGGACAGTCCTCTGGAAACACCATATATTTT
14,TRBV6-6,TRBJ2-7,TRBD1,NA,CASSFWDRFYEQYF,TGTGCCAGCAGTTTTTGGGACAGGTTCTACGAGCAGTACTTC
16,TRBV23-1,TRBJ1-1,NA,NA,CASSQSWTRLFTEAFF,TGCGCCAGCAGTCAATCCTGGACACGTCTCTTCACTGAAGCTTTCTTT
15,TRBV18,TRBJ2-1,TRBD2,NA,CASSQLAGGNNEQFF,TGTGCCAGCTCACAGCTAGCGGGAGGGAACAATGAGCAGTTCTTC
14,TRBV30,TRBJ1-2,NA,NA,CAWSGNLGGYGYTF,TGTGCCTGGAGTGGGAACCTCGGGGGCTATGGCTACACCTTC
15,TRBV7-9,TRBJ2-3,NA,NA,CASSSRQGGPDTQYF,TGTGCCAGCAGCTCACGACAGGGAGGCCCAGATACGCAGTATTTT
16,TRBV5-1,TRBJ2-2,TRBD2,NA,CASSLIAGADTGELFF,TGCGCCAGCAGCTTGATCGCGGGAGCAGACACCGGGGAGCTGTTTTTT
16,TRBV5-1,TRBJ2-6,NA,few,CASSFWGTGGANVLTF,TGCGCCAGCAGCTTTTGGGGGACGGGCGGGGCCAACGTCCTGACTTTC
14,TRBV29-1,TRBJ2-2,TRBD1,NA,CSVRRQGNTGELFF,TGCAGCGTTCGCCGACAGGGAAACACCGGGGAGCTGTTTTTT
14,TRBV29-1,TRBJ1-3,NA,once,CSAATGSTGNTIYF,TGCAGCGCTGCGACTGGGAGTACTGGAAACACCATATATTTT
13,TRBV10-3,TRBJ2-7,NA,NA,CAISETGSYEQYF,TGTGCCATCAGTGAGACAGGGTCCTACGAGCAGTACTTC
16,TRBV19,TRBJ2-1,TRBD2,NA,CASSGTSGRGYNEQFF,TGTGCCAGTAGCGGGACTAGCGGGAGGGGATACAATGAGCAGTTCTTC
15,TRBV5-1,TRBJ2-2,TRBD2,once,CASRAPGLSSGELFF,TGCGCCAGCAGAGCGCCGGGACTAAGTTCCGGGGAGCTGTTTTTT
15,TRBV28,TRBJ2-6,NA,NA,CASTKTRTGANVLTF,TGTGCCAGCACCAAGACAAGGACTGGGGCCAACGTCCTGACTTTC
16,TRBV7-2,TRBJ2-5,NA,NA,CASSLALGRSQETQYF,TGTGCCAGCAGCTTAGCGTTGGGGCGATCCCAAGAGACCCAGTACTTC
15,TRBV19,TRBJ2-1,NA,NA,CASSFLERHYNEQFF,TGTGCCAGTAGTTTTCTAGAGAGGCACTACAATGAGCAGTTCTTC
16,TRBV28,TRBJ2-7,TRBD1,NA,CASSLARDRGSYEQYF,TGTGCCAGCAGTTTGGCCCGGGACAGGGGCTCCTACGAGCAGTACTTC
24,TRBV30,TRBJ2-1,TRBD2,NA,CAWSVPETGGWGLAGGSSYNEQFF,TGTGCCTGGAGTGTACCGGAAACAGGGGGATGGGGACTAGCGGGAGGGAGCTCCTACAATGAGCAGTTCTTC
13,TRBV6-1,TRBJ1-2,NA,NA,CASSLDTAYGYTF,TGTGCCAGCAGTTTGGACACTGCCTATGGCTACACCTTC
15,TRBV27,TRBJ2-5,TRBD1,NA,CASSSRTGGWETQYF,TGTGCCAGCAGTTCACGGACAGGGGGGTGGGAGACCCAGTACTTC
14,TRBV19,TRBJ2-3,TRBD2,NA,CASMERGVGDTQYF,TGTGCCAGTATGGAGCGGGGCGTAGGGGATACGCAGTATTTT
12,TRBV19,TRBJ2-4,NA,few,CATGGVKNIQYF,TGTGCCACCGGGGGTGTGAAAAACATTCAGTACTTC
13,TRBV9,TRBJ1-3,NA,NA,CASSHTSGNTIYF,TGTGCCAGCAGCCACACATCTGGAAACACCATATATTTT
14,TRBV7-9,TRBJ1-2,NA,NA,CASSLLRGNYGYTF,TGTGCCAGCAGCTTATTAAGGGGGAACTATGGCTACACCTTC
16,TRBV5-1,TRBJ1-2,NA,NA,CASSLTAGTSLSGYTF,TGCGCCAGCAGCCTGACCGCCGGGACGTCATTAAGTGGCTACACCTTC
15,TRBV30,TRBJ2-3,NA,NA,CAWSVQPRGTDTQYF,TGTGCCTGGAGTGTACAACCCAGGGGCACAGATACGCAGTATTTT
14,TRBV28,TRBJ1-4,NA,NA,CASSSTGGKGKLFF,TGTGCCAGCAGTTCAACAGGAGGGAAAGGAAAACTGTTTTTT
12,TRBV2,TRBJ1-2,NA,NA,CASSGSRAGYTF,TGTGCCAGCAGTGGTAGCCGGGCGGGCTACACCTTC
15,TRBV14,TRBJ1-4,NA,NA,CASSHETGRRVKLFF,TGTGCCAGCAGCCATGAAACGGGGCGAAGGGTAAAACTGTTTTTT
17,TRBV7-9,TRBJ2-7,NA,NA,CASSHPGIQGIAYEQYF,TGTGCCAGCAGCCATCCGGGGATACAGGGAATAGCCTACGAGCAGTACTTC
14,TRBV6-1,TRBJ2-4,NA,NA,CASRDQGTKNIQYF,TGTGCCAGCAGAGACCAGGGTACCAAAAACATTCAGTACTTC
14,TRBV7-2,TRBJ2-3,NA,NA,CASSWGVFADTQYF,TGTGCCAGCAGCTGGGGTGTATTCGCAGATACGCAGTATTTT
15,TRBV28,TRBJ1-2,NA,NA,CASSFVGRDDYGYTF,TGTGCCAGCAGTTTTGTCGGACGGGACGATTATGGCTACACCTTC
15,TRBV27,TRBJ2-3,TRBD2,NA,CASSLLAGTTDTQYF,TGTGCCAGCAGTTTACTAGCGGGAACCACAGATACGCAGTATTTT
13,TRBV6-6,TRBJ1-2,NA,NA,CASALEGSYGYTF,TGTGCCAGCGCTCTAGAGGGTTCCTATGGCTACACCTTC
14,TRBV7-2,TRBJ1-1,NA,NA,CASSLGREGTEAFF,TGTGCCAGCAGCTTAGGGCGGGAGGGCACTGAAGCTTTCTTT
15,TRBV9,TRBJ2-2,NA,NA,CASSGSLANTGELFF,TGTGCCAGCAGCGGATCACTAGCGAACACCGGGGAGCTGTTTTTT
12,TRBV6-5,TRBJ2-7,NA,NA,CASRNRLHEQYF,TGTGCCAGCAGGAATCGTCTTCACGAGCAGTACTTC
15,TRBV11-1,TRBJ2-4,TRBD2,NA,CASSRDGRTKNIQYF,TGTGCCAGCAGCCGCGACGGGAGGACCAAAAACATTCAGTACTTC
14,TRBV4-1,TRBJ2-1,NA,once,CASRIALGGNEQFF,TGCGCCAGCAGGATAGCGCTCGGAGGGAATGAGCAGTTCTTC
13,TRBV5-5,TRBJ2-7,TRBD1,NA,CASSWTGGYEQYF,TGTGCCAGCAGCTGGACAGGGGGCTACGAGCAGTACTTC
14,TRBV5-6,TRBJ2-7,TRBD2,NA,CASGLAGVMYEQYF,TGTGCCAGCGGGTTAGCGGGAGTTATGTACGAGCAGTACTTC
14,TRBV28,TRBJ1-1,TRBD1,NA,CASSVQGLNTEAFF,TGTGCCAGCAGTGTACAGGGGCTGAACACTGAAGCTTTCTTT
12,TRBV7-9,TRBJ2-2,NA,NA,CASSRFDRELFF,TGTGCCAGCAGCCGGTTCGACCGGGAGCTGTTTTTT
14,TRBV28,TRBJ2-5,TRBD2,few,CASSRSGRIETQYF,TGTGCCAGCAGTCGTAGCGGGAGGATAGAGACCCAGTACTTC